This T cell receptor beta chain comes out of a study of vaccination and CD4 T cells after COVID-19 (dated by TCRdb to the early 2020s). The study in broad terms: SARS-CoV-2 positivity had been established in the convalescent patients by nasal swab PCR, and mild disease was recorded in about 9 of these patients and severe disease in one. Post-COVID blood samples were collected from convalescent patients a median of around 100 days after diagnosis, with a range of about 30 to 170 days. In control cultures, a CEFX viral epitope pool was used as positive control, an HIV-1 Nef peptide pool was used as negative control, or no peptide was added. In the convalescent cohort there were six males and four females, among whom were two Hispanic individuals, seven Caucasians, two Asians and one multiracial person. In around 9 COVID-19 convalescent patients and a few infection-naive healthy vaccine recipients, researchers compared the spike-specific CD4+ TCR repertoire from before mRNA vaccination with the repertoire from after. Post-vaccine blood samples were taken a median of approximately 70 days after the second vaccine dose, with a range of roughly 14 to 241 days. Each participant got two doses of either the Pfizer-BioNTech BNT162b2 vaccine (n=8) or the Moderna mRNA-1273 vaccine (n=2). The cultures were stimulated with overlapping spike peptide pools from SARS-CoV-2 and from the common cold coronaviruses HCoV-NL63, HCoV-OC43 and HCoV-229E.

Study-wide findings and limitations: The number of convalescent patients in the study was relatively small, and the study did not examine early timepoints following natural infection. In convalescent patients, nearly all vaccine-specific clones (304 of 307) were found to be mono-reactive for SARS-CoV-2 spike rather than cross-reactive with common cold coronaviruses. In convalescent patients, a median roughly 83% of post-vaccine SARS-CoV-2-reactive clones were detected only after vaccination, and vaccine-specific priming was suggested by this finding. An increase in the median number of SARS-CoV-2-reactive clonotypes from around 20 after infection to 38 after vaccination was observed, but the change was not found to be significant.

Receptors were amplified or captured by PCR. TCR sequencing of DNA from cultured CD4+ T cells used the Oncomine TCR Beta short-read assay at the Johns Hopkins FTIC core. Genomic DNA was extracted from the cultured CD4+ T cells with the QIAamp micro DNA kit. Oncomine TCR Beta libraries made from cultured CD4+ T cells were pooled using unique dual indexes and sequenced on an Illumina iSeq 100. The authors processed their data as follows. Non-productive sequences were removed, and CDR3s not starting with C, not ending with F or W, or shorter than 7 amino acids were discarded. The MANAFEST web application was used to identify antigen-specific clonotypes by comparing peptide-stimulated wells against reference wells and other culture wells. To be called positive, a clone needed an FDR below 0.05, an odds ratio above 5, and a productive frequency above 0.1% in at least two of three replicate wells. A clonotype was classed as cross-reactive if the clonotype showed significant expansion both in SARS-CoV-2 spike wells and in at least one common cold coronavirus spike condition. Similarity between CDR3 sequences was evaluated in R version 3.6.1 using Levenshtein distances (stringdist) and unrooted phylogenetic trees (ape). The public reads were run again by TCRdb, first through fastp at Q25 and then through MiXCR, and only productive beta chains were kept. Identical CDR3 protein sequences are pooled into one entry, listed with their most common genes and DNA. In this record, the V and J calls reflect TCRdb's handling and not the investigators' own analysis. Recorded for this sample are about 15,000 distinct CDR3 sequences; 60% to 75% of them occurred a single time. Roughly 10% of the sample belongs to the ten largest clones.

About this clonotype itself: The specificity of this receptor is unknown. Qualities for individual bases were not recorded, and no much larger clone is one base off.

The treatment or condition label, read with the paper, signifies: roughly nine-day PBMC culture with coronavirus spike peptide pools or control peptides (ViraFEST assay). The ViraFEST assay, used in the study, expanded antigen-specific T cells with peptide pools and then identified the expanded clonotypes through TCR sequencing. The positive SARS-CoV-2 PCR tests of the convalescent patients were dated from March to December 2020, before the Alpha, Beta and Delta variants emerged in the United States. About 2 million PBMCs per well were cultured in IMDM with approximately 5% human AB serum and about 9.2 IU/ml IL-2, plus 10 ug/ml peptide pools. Half of the culture medium was replaced with fresh IL-2-containing medium on days 3 and 7. Once the cells had been in culture for 10 days, the EasySep CD4+ T cell isolation kit was used to isolate CD4+ T cells by negative selection. PBMCs were separated from whole blood using Ficoll-Paque Plus gradient centrifugation and then either used fresh or cryopreserved at -140C. In general, triplicate wells were set up for every culture condition.

The V end loses 0 bases and the J end loses 13 bases, and a stretch of 10 bases separates them. CDR1 and CDR2, looked up from the germline V gene (reference sequence), are DFQATT and SNEGSKA. The CDR3 runs 12 amino acids, cysteine and phenylalanine included. The retained sequence is limited to the CDR3, 36 bases, with the frame set at the first base. This chain is built from TRBV20-1 and TRBJ1-6; there is no confident call for the D gene. The sequence was collected from a human donor who had recovered from COVID-19. The sample consisted of CD4+ T cells from blood, cultured in vitro. The CDR3 protein sequence reads: CSARDNRGPLHF. The nucleotide sequence reads TGCAGTGCTAGAGATAACCGAGGTCCCCTCCACTTT.